This TCR beta chain was identified during a study of T cells in Graves' hyperthyroidism and ophthalmopathy. The ends were cut back, 3 bases at V and 3 bases at J, with 11 bases in the middle. This CDR3 is 15 amino acids long. Looked up from germline, CDR1 is KGHDR and CDR2 is SFDVKD. PBMCs were derived from 7.5 to 10 ml fresh peripheral blood. General study points: Most thyroid-expanded clonotypes above 0.001 were also found in blood.

RNA transcripts provided the source from which TCR beta CDR3 regions were amplified. HTBI primers were used for first-round RT-PCR of the TCR CDR3. Each CDR3 protein is one row after TCRdb ran MiXCR on the multiplex PCR reads. The table has 200,000 to 250,000 distinct CDR3 sequences, 17% seen once. Points on this clonotype: Its specificity is not known.

The sample consisted of blood. The origin of this receptor is a woman in her forties or fifties with Graves' hyperthyroidism. J is TRBJ2-1 and V is TRBV24-1; D possibly corresponds to TRBD1 (6 bases). The chain's CDR3 is CATSDGQTYYNEQFF. The CDR3 coding sequence is TGTGCCACCAGTGATGGACAGACTTACTACAATGAGCAGTTCTTC.